This T cell receptor (beta chain) was profiled in a study of cytomegalovirus exposure and HLA in healthy donors. Study-level points and caveats: The Asian-associated ancestry cluster reportedly had fewer N-insertions than the approximately 700-donor mean in a later analysis. What a later analysis showed was that several of the most significant clusters appeared linked to common viral pathogens.

V lost 1 base and J lost 0, with 7 bases in between. CDR3 size: 16 residues. Germline V CDR1 and CDR2: LGHNA, YNFKEQ. Vbeta (60) and Jbeta (13) primers were used in the PCR. Libraries were prepared by immunoSEQ multiplex PCR; TCRdb keeps only in-frame clonotypes and omits some of them. The sample carries around 130,000 clones, around 70% recorded once. For this clone: Its antigen is as yet unknown.

The sequenced sample consisted of PBMCs. The clonotype originates from a woman aged 60 to 75 in good health and CMV-seropositive. The V gene is TRBV4-2, the J gene TRBJ2-6; D not certain. The CDR3 region has the DNA TGTGCCAGCAGCCAAGTCCAGGACTCTGGGGCCAACGTCCTGACTTTC. This codes for CASSQVQDSGANVLTF.